This paragraph covers one T cell receptor (beta chain) sequence. The data are from a study of blood T cell repertoires in COVID-19. Across the whole study: Material from acute and convalescent COVID-19 was sourced from the United States, Italy and Spain. In each case, the material was cDNA or gDNA derived from T cells, B-cell-depleted T cells, or PBMCs.

The germline V gene encodes CDR1 SGDLS and CDR2 YYNGEE. CDR3 size: 17 residues. Trimming cost V 0 bases and J 6 bases; bases outside gene matches: 8. Per the original methods: Amplified reference gene primers provided the basis for estimating nucleated cell counts. The assay was immunoSEQ multiplex PCR, and TCRdb's table has in-frame clones only and misses some. The D gene and trimming were derived from the DNA, and the V and J assignments and clone size from that table. The table has about 91,000 clones, around nine tenths seen once. Material: peripheral blood. This receptor was taken from a man in his 70s with acute or convalescent COVID-19. V is TRBV9 and J is TRBJ2-4, with 11 positions matching TRBD2. The CDR3 reads CASSVGVTSGKANIQYF. CDR3 coding DNA: TGTGCCAGCAGCGTAGGGGTGACTAGCGGGAAAGCAAACATTCAGTACTTC.